The T cell receptor (beta chain) under discussion was sequenced for a study of Ad26.COV2.S vaccination and SARS-CoV-2 variants. Looking at the study overall: The donor was enrolled in the Ad26.COV2.S arm of the COV1001 trial.

Per germline, CDR1 KGHSY and CDR2 FQNENV. This CDR3 is built from 17 residues. Trimming took off 0 bases at V and 2 bases at J, with 14 bases between the two ends. The sample's treatment: approximately 18 received Ad26.COV2.S at low or high dose, single or two shots; about 5 received placebo; per-sample allocation not given. Repertoires come from day 63 after the first vaccine or placebo injection. Libraries were prepared by immunoSEQ multiplex PCR; TCRdb keeps only in-frame clonotypes and omits some of them. The profile covers hundreds of thousands of clones, with about 90% appearing a single time and around 1.7% taken by the ten largest.

The input for sequencing was peripheral blood, taken in a trial of Ad26.COV2.S vaccine versus placebo. The TCR originated in a person between 18 and 59 years old who received the Ad26.COV2.S COVID-19 vaccine or a placebo. V is TRBV16 and J is TRBJ1-5, with a possible D match to TRBD1 (5 bases). CDR3 region: CASSQSGAGQGNQPQHF. The CDR3 coding sequence is TGTGCCAGCAGCCAATCAGGGGCAGGCCAAGGCAATCAGCCCCAGCATTTT.